Sequencing of this T cell receptor (beta chain) was carried out in a study of long-term antiretroviral therapy in people with HIV. General observations from the study: Although diversity increased after ART, it remained lower than in transplant donor controls.

In the case of this clone: Its antigen is undetermined.

The CDR3 sequence is 14 residues long. Looked up from germline, CDR1 is SGHRS and CDR2 is YFSETQ. V lost 4 bases, J lost 7 bases, and 14 bases lay in between. Investigators performed immunoSEQ version v3.0 at survey level. Assay used: immunoSEQ multiplex PCR; TCRdb lists only in-frame clones, some missing. The sample lists 30,000 to 40,000 clones; around 86% were seen once. This chain uses TRBV5-1 with TRBJ1-4, with D hard to call. The sample was unsorted PBMCs, taken 1 year after starting antiretroviral therapy. The TCR comes from a man between 18 and 29 years old with HIV. CDR3 in DNA: TGCGCCAGCAGCAACGGAGGAGGAGGTGAAAAACTGTTTTTT. Protein: CASSNGGGGEKLFF.